The clone carrying this T cell receptor (beta chain) showed up many times. TCRdb reprocessed the RT-PCR reads via MiXCR and lists one record per CDR3 protein. The sample consists of about 780,000 distinct CDR3 sequences, roughly 20% of them appearing once. The CDR3 loop spans 13 amino acids. Trimming shortened V by 4 bases and J by 3 bases, and 8 bases separated the two germline ends. Germline CDR1 SGHRS, CDR2 YFSETQ. These data come from a study of response to subunit inactivated influenza vaccine. This TCR derives from a man over 45 who received an inactivated influenza vaccine. This sample comprised PBMCs from blood, obtained 4 to 6 days after vaccination. The J gene is TRBJ2-1, the V gene TRBV5-1; a possible D gene is TRBD1 (6 bases). The CDR3 protein is CASSTDSYNEQFF. The CDR3, as DNA: TGCGCCAGCAGCACGGACAGCTACAATGAGCAGTTCTTC.